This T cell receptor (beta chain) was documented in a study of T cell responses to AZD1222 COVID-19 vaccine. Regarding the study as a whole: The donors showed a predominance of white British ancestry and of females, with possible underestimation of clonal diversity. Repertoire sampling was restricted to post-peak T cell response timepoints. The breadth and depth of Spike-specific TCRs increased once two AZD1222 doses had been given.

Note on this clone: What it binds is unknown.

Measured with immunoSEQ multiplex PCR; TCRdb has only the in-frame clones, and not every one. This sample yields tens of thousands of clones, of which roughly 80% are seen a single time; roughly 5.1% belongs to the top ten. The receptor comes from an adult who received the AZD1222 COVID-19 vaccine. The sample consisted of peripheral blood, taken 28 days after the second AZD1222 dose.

The CDR3 DNA reads as TGTGCCTGGAGCCCAGCCGGACTGACTAATGAGCAGTTCTTC. Translated: CAWSPAGLTNEQFF. This chain joins TRBV30 and TRBJ2-1; perhaps TRBD2 as D (5 bases). The V and J ends lost 3 bases and 7 bases respectively, with 16 bases between them. Germline V lookup: CDR1 GTSNPN, CDR2 SVGIG (reference sequence). There are 14 residues in the CDR3.